This TCR beta chain was documented in a study of cytomegalovirus exposure and HLA in healthy donors. The CDR3 spans 14 residues. V lost 6 bases and J lost 4; bases outside the gene matches: 5. Vbeta (60) and Jbeta (13) primers were used in the PCR. Profiling relied on immunoSEQ multiplex PCR, and the TCRdb table lists in-frame clones only, not all of them. The table lists around 95,000 clones, over 65% of them singletons. This sequence originates from a male donor in good health and CMV-seronegative. The rearrangement links TRBV23-1 to TRBJ1-5; 8 bases match TRBD1. TRBV23-1 qualifies as an ORF whose function is uncertain. The specimen was PBMCs. DNA of the CDR3: TGCGCCAGCAGCCGGACAGGGAGGAATCAGCCCCAGCATTTT. Its translation: CASSRTGRNQPQHF.